These T cell receptor beta chains were read from a single sample in a study of spatial heterogeneity in lung cancer. MiXCR, run by TCRdb on the 5' RACE reads, gives a single entry per CDR3 protein. The table records approximately 44,000 distinct CDR3 sequences, approximately 13% of them present only once. The sequenced sample was PBMCs, obtained at surgery. The receptors shown here come from a male donor with early-stage non-small cell lung cancer. CDR3s include the opening cysteine and the closing phenylalanine or tryptophan.

J: TRBJ2-2
V: TRBV11-2
CDR3: CASSRLNSGAGGELFF

J: TRBJ2-5
V: TRBV12-3/TRBV12-4
CDR3: CASSPRLAGRETQYF

J: TRBJ1-2
V: TRBV5-4
CDR3: CASSRDRENYTF

J: TRBJ2-5
V: TRBV15
CDR3: CATSRGTAGTGYQETQYF

J: TRBJ2-6
V: TRBV5-5
CDR3: CASSLAATSGANVLTF

J: TRBJ2-1
V: TRBV6-6
CDR3: CASTTGTTFNEQFF

J: TRBJ2-2
V: TRBV20-1
CDR3: CSAREPGAGELFF

J: TRBJ1-2
V: TRBV3-1
CDR3: CASSQDEVNYGYTF

J: TRBJ1-2
V: TRBV4-2
CDR3: CASSQDVGKANYGYTF

J: TRBJ1-1
V: TRBV5-1
CDR3: CASSRGQEGSTEAFF

J: TRBJ1-3
V: TRBV3-1
CDR3: CASSQGENTIYF

J: TRBJ1-5
V: TRBV27
CDR3: CASSLSGGQGQPQHF

J: TRBJ2-3
V: TRBV7-9
CDR3: CASSPRITDTQYF

J: TRBJ1-1
V: TRBV7-2
CDR3: CASRSGPSISGEAFF

J: TRBJ2-7
V: TRBV6-5
CDR3: CASLDSSYEQYF

J: TRBJ2-2
V: TRBV5-1
CDR3: CASLQEYTGELFF

J: TRBJ2-7
V: TRBV23-1
CDR3: CVSQGYEQYF

J: TRBJ2-2
V: TRBV28
CDR3: CASSFPGFSNTGELFF

J: TRBJ2-7
V: TRBV30
CDR3: CAWSALAGRPSYEQYF

J: TRBJ1-4
V: TRBV18
CDR3: CASSGQGAEEKLFF

J: TRBJ2-1
V: TRBV5-1
CDR3: CASSLAASGDTYNEQFF

J: TRBJ2-7
V: TRBV6-2/TRBV6-3
CDR3: CASSGLTSGRSYEQYF

J: TRBJ1-5
V: TRBV9
CDR3: CASSTAGYVEPQHF

J: TRBJ2-3
V: TRBV9
CDR3: CASTYIAGVGTDTQYF

J: TRBJ2-7
V: TRBV20-1
CDR3: CSALGLAGPAYEQYF

J: TRBJ2-1
V: TRBV3-1
CDR3: CASSQKSLLAGYNEQFF

J: TRBJ1-5
V: TRBV10-1
CDR3: CASSPDRAHQPQHF

J: TRBJ2-7
V: TRBV11-2
CDR3: CASSLGSGRAAEQYF

J: TRBJ2-1
V: TRBV5-1
CDR3: CASSLGQGAAEQFF

J: TRBJ1-2
V: TRBV11-2
CDR3: CASSRDRGSFEGYTF

J: TRBJ2-3
V: TRBV11-2
CDR3: CASSPLGLAAGTDTQYF

J: TRBJ1-3
V: TRBV5-1
CDR3: CASSLIPEPGNTIYF

J: TRBJ2-3
V: TRBV4-3
CDR3: CASSQEGGRATDTQYF

J: TRBJ2-5
V: TRBV5-1
CDR3: CASSLGENQETQYF

J: TRBJ1-1
V: TRBV27
CDR3: CASSLRRDSTEAFF

J: TRBJ1-4
V: TRBV6-1
CDR3: CASSDLLFVGTEDKLFF

J: TRBJ2-7
V: TRBV4-3
CDR3: CASSHGTAYEQYF

J: TRBJ2-1
V: TRBV12-3/TRBV12-4
CDR3: CASSLGPVGEQFF

J: TRBJ2-1
V: TRBV5-1
CDR3: CASSLDGTSGGDEQFF

J: TRBJ2-1
V: TRBV7-9
CDR3: CASSLGGVGEQFF

J: TRBJ2-1
V: TRBV6-1
CDR3: CASSYNRGDEQFF

J: TRBJ2-5
V: TRBV5-1
CDR3: CASTRDGSGSGETQYF

J: TRBJ2-4
V: TRBV20-1
CDR3: CSALRGAKNIQYF

J: TRBJ1-4
V: TRBV7-9
CDR3: CASSLAMGQDEKLFF

J: TRBJ2-2
V: TRBV10-3
CDR3: CAISQFVQNTGELFF

J: TRBJ2-3
V: TRBV5-1
CDR3: CASSTGQGADTQYF

J: TRBJ2-7
V: TRBV5-1
CDR3: CASSLGRVVTPYEQYF

J: TRBJ2-3
V: TRBV20-1
CDR3: CSALGSGGSTDTQYF

J: TRBJ2-2
V: TRBV10-3
CDR3: CAISEVTSRGHPGELFF

J: TRBJ2-7
V: TRBV12-3/TRBV12-4
CDR3: CASSFVGGSYEQYF

J: TRBJ2-7
V: TRBV7-9
CDR3: CASSPTGGGLYEQYF

J: TRBJ2-1
V: TRBV23-1
CDR3: CASIPSGGNYNEQFF